This record covers a single T cell receptor (beta chain). These data belong to a study of cytomegalovirus exposure and HLA in healthy donors. From germline, CDR1 is SGHDT and CDR2 YYEEEE. The junction had 17 bases not matched to a gene; V was cut back by 0 bases and J by 8 bases. CDR3 size: 18 residues. PCR used 60 Vbeta primers and 13 Jbeta primers. Only in-frame clones appear in the TCRdb table, and some are missing; sequencing was by immunoSEQ multiplex PCR. The data show some 120,000 clones, with about 78% seen just once and around 1.2% held by the top ten. Sequencing was carried out using PBMCs. The receptor was isolated from a man aged 50 to 59 in good health and CMV-seronegative. The genes are TRBV5-6 and TRBJ1-2; 9 bases line up with TRBD1. CDR3 nucleotides: TGTGCCAGCAGCTTGGCAGATCCGGGACAGGGAGATGTTGGGGGCTACACCTTC. It specifies CASSLADPGQGDVGGYTF.